Following are 21 T cell receptor beta chains from one sample sequenced in a study of T cells after posttransplantation cyclophosphamide. Clones were sequenced by immunoSEQ multiplex PCR, and TCRdb holds only the in-frame ones, with some missing. Of more than 10,000 clones in the sample, approximately 80% were seen once. Sequenced: memory CD4+ T cells sorted from PBMCs. The receptors shown here come from a man aged 50-59 years in good health, CMV-negative, and a related stem cell transplant donor.

The rearrangement joins TRBV19 to TRBJ2-5, with D perhaps TRBD1 (6 bases). Germline loops: CDR1 LNHDA, CDR2 SQIVND (reference sequence). The CDR3 runs to 14 residues. V lost 1 base, J lost 10 bases, and 16 bases lay in between. The CDR3 protein is CASSIAGAGESQYF. CDR3 nucleotide sequence: TGTGCCAGTAGTATAGCTGGGGCAGGGGAAAGCCAGTACTTC.

The DNA for the CDR3 is TGTGCCAGCAGCGCGGGACAGGGGGCGGTGAGCAACATTCAGTACTTC. This sequence encodes CASSAGQGAVSNIQYF. This sequence joins TRBV9 and TRBJ2-4; 12 nucleotides agree with TRBD1. Unmatched junction bases numbered 8, after V lost 3 bases and J lost 7 bases. The CDR3 is made up of 16 amino acids. The germline gives CDR1 SGDLS, CDR2 YYNGEE.

This chain links TRBV27 with TRBJ2-7; perhaps TRBD2 as D (6 bases). V dropped 6 bases and J dropped 5 bases, with 17 bases sitting between them. The CDR3 has 14 residues. Looked up from germline, CDR1 is MNHEY and CDR2 is SMNVEV (reference sequence). CDR3 protein: CASRRIEGRNEQYF. In nucleotides, the CDR3 is TGTGCCAGCAGAAGGATAGAGGGGAGGAACGAGCAGTACTTC.

This clone was counted once. The J gene is TRBJ1-3, the V gene TRBV19, with 8 bases matching TRBD1. V lost 5 bases and J lost 2; bases outside the gene matches: 5. From germline, CDR1 is LNHDA and CDR2 SQIVND (reference sequence). CDR3 length: 15 residues. In DNA form, the CDR3 reads TGTGCCAGTAGTTCACCCAGGGGGCCTGGAAACACCATATATTTT. Translation: CASSSPRGPGNTIYF.

The CDR3 protein is CASSSGHNQPQHF. The CDR3 DNA sequence: TGTGCCAGCAGCTCGGGACATAATCAGCCCCAGCATTTT. The chain links TRBV7-2 to TRBJ1-5; D perhaps matches TRBD1 (6 bases). The CDR3 has 13 amino acids. Germline CDR1 is SGHTA and CDR2 is FQGNSA. The V end was cut by 4 bases, the J end by 4 bases, with 8 bases between.

The genes are TRBV9 and TRBJ2-7; a weak D match, TRBD1 (6 bases). The V end was cut by 0 bases, the J end by 2 bases, with 15 bases between. The CDR3 spans 16 residues. In germline, CDR1 is SGDLS, CDR2 YYNGEE. The chain's CDR3 is CASSVGGGDSPYEQYF. In nucleotides, the CDR3 is TGTGCCAGCAGCGTAGGAGGGGGAGACTCCCCCTACGAGCAGTACTTC.

Only a few counts were recorded for this clone. The chain joins TRBV27 to TRBJ1-5; D is ambiguous. Germline loops: CDR1 MNHEY, CDR2 SMNVEV (reference sequence). Trimming shortened V by 2 bases and J by 4 bases, and 9 bases separated the two germline ends. The CDR3 sequence is 14 residues long. CDR3 coding DNA: TGTGCCAGCAGTTTAATGGGAGCGAATCAGCCCCAGCATTTT. It encodes CASSLMGANQPQHF.

The genes are TRBV9 and TRBJ1-4, with TRBD1 matching 7 bases. Germline V lookup: CDR1 SGDLS, CDR2 YYNGEE. Trimming removed 0 bases from V and 8 bases from J; junction bases left unmatched: 7. This CDR3 comprises 15 residues. The CDR3 nucleotides read TGTGCCAGCAGCGTAGAAGGGGGCGCAGTGGAAAAACTGTTTTTT. It specifies CASSVEGGAVEKLFF.

The rearrangement links TRBV5-1 to TRBJ2-7; 7 bases are a match to TRBD1. The V gene's germline CDR1 is SGHRS and CDR2 YFSETQ. V shed 5 bases and J 5 bases; nucleotides not matched to a gene: 4. The CDR3 sequence is 12 residues long. The CDR3 loop reads CASSTQGNEQYF. For the CDR3, the DNA is TGCGCCAGCAGTACACAGGGGAACGAGCAGTACTTC. Full variable domain (rest looked up from reference TRBV5-1 and TRBJ2-7): KAGVTQTPRYLIKTRGQQVTLSCSPISGHRSVSWYQQTPGQGLQFLFEYFSETQRNKGNFPGRFSGRQFSNSRSEMNVSTLELGDSALYLCASSTQGNEQYFGPGTRLTVT.

The chain uses TRBV18 and TRBJ2-1; 7 positions match TRBD1. Per germline, CDR1 KGHSH and CDR2 LQKENI. V lost 4 bases to trimming and J lost 3 bases; unmatched junction nucleotides: 12. The CDR3 contains 17 residues. CDR3: CASSLWSRQGNYNEQFF. The CDR3 nucleotides are TGTGCCAGCTCACTCTGGTCGCGACAGGGAAACTACAATGAGCAGTTCTTC.

This sequence joins TRBV11-2 and TRBJ1-1; D is perhaps TRBD1 (6 bases). The CDR3 has 16 amino acids. Germline V CDR1 and CDR2: SGHAT, FQNNGV. V shed 5 bases and J shed 0 bases, with 16 bases lying between them. The chain's CDR3 is CASSPQYRDMNTEAFF. The DNA of the CDR3 is TGTGCCAGCAGCCCACAGTACAGGGACATGAACACTGAAGCTTTCTTT.

The chain recombines TRBV18 with TRBJ2-7, with TRBD1 matching 8 bases. Germline V gene sequence: CDR1 KGHSH, CDR2 LQKENI. J lost 5 bases, V lost 5 bases, and 11 bases had no gene match. The CDR3 extends over 15 amino acids. The CDR3 spells CASSVPLTGVNEQYF. CDR3 nucleotides: TGTGCCAGCTCAGTCCCGTTGACAGGGGTCAACGAGCAGTACTTC.

The chain uses TRBV27 and TRBJ1-4; D is undetermined. Germline V gene lookup returns CDR1 MNHEY and CDR2 SMNVEV (reference sequence). Trimming removed 11 bases from V and 0 bases from J, with 13 bases in between. The CDR3 is made up of 14 amino acids. The CDR3 DNA sequence: TGTGCCTCCCGGAGGTCCTCAACTAATGAAAAACTGTTTTTT. It translates to CASRRSSTNEKLFF. Looking up the rest from reference TRBV27 and TRBJ1-4 gives the full variable domain: EAQVTQNPRYLITVTGKKLTVTCSQNMNHEYMSWYRQDPGLGLRQIYYSMNVEVTDKGDVPEGYKVSRKEKRNFPLILESPSPNQTSLYFCASRRSSTNEKLFFGSGTQLSVL.

The genes are TRBV7-9 and TRBJ1-1; 7 bases fit TRBD1. The CDR3 totals 14 residues. Per the germline V gene, CDR1 is SEHNR and CDR2 is FQNEAQ (reference sequence). J gave up 1 base and V 6 bases, and 5 bases lay outside the gene matches. The CDR3 loop reads CASRWDSENTEAFF. Here the CDR3 DNA reads TGTGCCAGCAGATGGGACAGCGAGAACACTGAAGCTTTCTTT.

A few counts support this clone. The CDR3 is CASSRRQLAGGANTGELFF. In DNA form, the CDR3 reads TGCGCCAGCAGCCGCCGGCAACTAGCGGGGGGCGCGAACACCGGGGAGCTGTTTTTT. The chain uses TRBV4-1 and TRBJ2-2, with 12 bases that match TRBD2. After removal of 4 bases from V and 0 bases from J, the junction contained 9 bases not matched to a gene. Germline lookup yields CDR1 MGHRA and CDR2 YSYEKL. This CDR3 has 19 amino acids.

The V and J genes are TRBV6-4 and TRBJ1-6; TRBD1 matches 9 bases. The V and J ends lost 7 bases and 8 bases, in that order; junction bases with no gene match: 9. This CDR3 is 15 amino acids long. Germline CDR1 reads MRHNA; CDR2 reads SNTAGT. The CDR3 DNA reads TGTGCCAGCAAACGGACAGGGGCTTCGGATTCACCCCTCCACTTT. The encoded protein is CASKRTGASDSPLHF.

This clone has more than one count but fewer than ten. The chain combines TRBV2 with TRBJ1-4; the D is unclear. V lost 8 bases and J lost 3, with 10 bases in between. CDR1 SNHLY and CDR2 FYNNEI come from the germline V gene. The CDR3 contains 13 residues. The CDR3 protein is CASRSGPNEKLFF. The DNA for the CDR3 is TGTGCCAGCCGGAGTGGCCCTAATGAAAAACTGTTTTTT.

This clone has only a few counts. This chain links TRBV2 with TRBJ2-7; TRBD2 agrees at 13 bases. The germline gives CDR1 SNHLY, CDR2 FYNNEI. Trimming removed 2 bases from V and 5 bases from J; junction bases left unmatched: 9. This CDR3 is 17 amino acids long. DNA for the CDR3: TGTGCCAGCAGTGAACTAGGACTAGCGGGGGAGGTCGACGAGCAGTACTTC. Its protein is CASSELGLAGEVDEQYF.

The chain recombines TRBV5-8 with TRBJ2-7; 9 nucleotides agree with TRBD1. The V and J ends lost 4 bases and 5 bases, in that order; junction bases with no gene match: 4. This CDR3 spans 13 amino acids. The germline V gene has CDR1 SGHTS and CDR2 YDEGEE. The CDR3 DNA follows: TGTGCCAGCAGCAGGGGACAGGGCCACGAGCAGTACTTC. Translating gives CASSRGQGHEQYF.

The chain is built from TRBV18 and TRBJ1-1; unclear D gene. Germline CDR1 and CDR2: KGHSH and LQKENI. The CDR3 is made up of 14 amino acids. Trimming cost V 3 bases and J 1 base, with 9 bases left between them. The CDR3 nucleotides read TGTGCCAGCTCACCGTTGGCCCGGAACACTGAAGCTTTCTTT. As protein: CASSPLARNTEAFF.

This chain connects TRBV5-1 to TRBJ1-2; TRBD1 agrees at 11 bases. V was clipped by 3 bases and J by 4 bases; unmatched bases: 2. Germline V lookup: CDR1 SGHRS, CDR2 YFSETQ. The CDR3 loop spans 14 amino acids. CDR3: CASSSGQGGYGYTF. CDR3 nucleotides: TGCGCCAGCAGCTCGGGACAGGGGGGCTATGGCTACACCTTC.